This note documents a single T cell receptor (beta chain) sequence. Antigen: not known. The germline V gene encodes CDR1 LGHNA and CDR2 YSLEER. V lost 6 bases and J 6 bases, leaving 14 bases between the germline ends. The CDR3 totals 14 residues. Assay: immunoSEQ multiplex PCR; the TCRdb copy retains only in-frame clones and omits some. The table records hundreds of thousands of clones, about nine tenths of them present only once. This specimen comes from a study of Ad26.COV2.S vaccination and SARS-CoV-2 variants. Turning to the study itself: Donor was assigned to the Ad26.COV2.S arm of trial COV1001. Study outcomes and limitations: Vaccine and placebo recipients had comparable breadth of non-spike TCRs.

The treatment was: roughly 19 received Ad26.COV2.S at low or high dose, single or two shots; 5 received placebo; per-sample allocation not given. Collection of samples fell on day 63 after the first vaccine or placebo injection. The gene calls are TRBV4-3 and TRBJ2-2, with D maybe TRBD2 (5 bases). This receptor was identified in a person aged 18-60 years who received the Ad26.COV2.S COVID-19 vaccine or a placebo. Sequencing was performed on peripheral blood, taken in a trial of Ad26.COV2.S vaccine versus placebo. CDR3 nucleotide sequence: TGCGCCAGCAGACTAAGTCGCGGGCCCGGGGAGCTGTTTTTT. Amino acid sequence: CASRLSRGPGELFF.